This entry describes one T cell receptor beta chain. There are 14 residues in the CDR3. From germline, CDR1 is MNHEY and CDR2 SVGAGI. The V gene end was trimmed by 4 bases and the J gene end by 4 bases; junction bases not matched to a gene: 5. In the source study's methods: By means of reference gene primer amplification, nucleated cell counts were estimated. The method was immunoSEQ multiplex PCR; TCRdb's version includes in-frame clones alone and lacks a portion of them. The V and J calls and clone size were taken over from that table, and D and trimming were inferred from the DNA. The sample holds fewer than 200,000 clones, under 85% seen once. The data stem from a study of blood T cell repertoires in COVID-19. About the research overall: PBMCs, B-cell-depleted T cells, or T cells provided the cDNA or gDNA that made up the material.

This chain connects TRBV6-5 to TRBJ1-1, with 8 bases identical to TRBD1. The receptor's source is a man aged 60-69 years who had recovered from COVID-19. Sequences were obtained from peripheral blood. The CDR3 nucleotides are TGTGCCAGCAGTTCAGGGGGCGGTCTCACTGAAGCTTTCTTT. As protein: CASSSGGGLTEAFF.